This passage covers 2 T cell receptor beta chains from one sample sequenced in a study of blood T cells in healthy people across ages. Using a J-beta primer mix together with a sample-barcoded 5' primer, a second PCR was run for roughly 6 to 11 cycles. In TCRdb, the 5' RACE reads were re-called with MiXCR into one record per CDR3 protein. The data contain about 1.8 million distinct CDR3 sequences, less than 50% of them singletons. The specimen was blood. The source is a woman aged 40 to 49 in good health.

This chain joins TRBV27 and TRBJ2-3; perhaps TRBD1 as D (7 bases). V was shortened by 4 bases and J by 2 bases, with 16 bases between the two germline ends. The CDR3 spans 16 residues. Germline CDR1 reads MNHEY; CDR2 reads SMNVEV (reference sequence). The CDR3 sequence: CASSSSPGGNTDTQYF. DNA for the CDR3: TGTGCCAGCAGTTCATCTCCAGGGGGGAACACAGATACGCAGTATTTT.

This clonotype was found a few times. The rearrangement joins TRBV28 to TRBJ2-3, with 9 bases matching TRBD2. The trim removed 7 bases at V and 2 bases at J, leaving 10 bases unmatched. The CDR3 is 16 residues long. Germline CDR1 MDHEN, CDR2 SYDVKM. In DNA, the CDR3 is TGTGCCAGCACTCCAGCGGGGGGTCGTATCACAGATACGCAGTATTTT. This translates into CASTPAGGRITDTQYF.